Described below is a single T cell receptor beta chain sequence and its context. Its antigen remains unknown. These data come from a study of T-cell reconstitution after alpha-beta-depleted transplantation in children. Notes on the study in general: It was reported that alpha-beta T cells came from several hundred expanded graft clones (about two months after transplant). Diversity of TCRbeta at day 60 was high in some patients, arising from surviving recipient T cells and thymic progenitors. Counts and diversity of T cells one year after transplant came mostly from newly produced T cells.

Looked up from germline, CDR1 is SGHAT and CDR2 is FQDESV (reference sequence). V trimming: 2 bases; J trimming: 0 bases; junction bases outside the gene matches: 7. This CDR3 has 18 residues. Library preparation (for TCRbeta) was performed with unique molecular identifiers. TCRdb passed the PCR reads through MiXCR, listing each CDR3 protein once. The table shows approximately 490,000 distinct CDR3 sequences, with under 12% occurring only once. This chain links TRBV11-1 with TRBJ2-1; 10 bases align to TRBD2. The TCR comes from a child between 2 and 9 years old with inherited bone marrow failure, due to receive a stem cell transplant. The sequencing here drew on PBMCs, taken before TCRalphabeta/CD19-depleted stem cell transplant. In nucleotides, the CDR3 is TGTGCCAGCAGCTTACCTAGCGGGAGAAGAGGCTCCTACAATGAGCAGTTCTTC. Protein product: CASSLPSGRRGSYNEQFF.